These 11 T cell receptor beta chains share one sample of origin, sequenced in a study of cytomegalovirus exposure and HLA in healthy donors. This PCR relied on a set of 60 Vbeta primers and 13 Jbeta primers. The assay was immunoSEQ multiplex PCR, and TCRdb's table has in-frame clones only and misses some. The sample holds roughly 56,000 clones, 81% seen once. The sample comprised PBMCs. These receptors originate from a boy aged 5-17 years in good health and CMV-seropositive.

The V call is TRBV4-2, the J call TRBJ2-5; 9 bases are a match to TRBD1. Germline V CDR1 and CDR2: LGHNA, YNFKEQ. This CDR3 spans 13 amino acids. The trim removed 4 bases at V and 3 bases at J, leaving 0 bases unmatched. The CDR3 sequence is CASSRDREETQYF. The CDR3 coding sequence is TGTGCCAGCAGCCGGGACAGGGAAGAGACCCAGTACTTC.

This clone was found a few times. The chain employs TRBV29-1 and TRBJ2-7; 7 nucleotides match TRBD1. V gave up 7 bases and J gave up 5 bases; unmatched junction bases: 8. Germline loops: CDR1 SQVTM, CDR2 ANQGSEA. The CDR3 length is 12 residues. The CDR3 DNA reads TGCAGCGGGACCGACAGGGTCCACGAGCAGTACTTC. Translated, it gives CSGTDRVHEQYF.

The CDR3 sequence is CASSLNILGLGGKLFF. In DNA, the CDR3 is TGTGCCAGCAGCTTGAATATACTTGGACTAGGCGGAAAACTGTTTTTT. The rearrangement uses TRBV7-2 and TRBJ1-4; D unresolved. Trimming shortened V by 3 bases and J by 10 bases, and 21 bases separated the two germline ends. CDR3 size: 16 residues. Per the germline V gene, CDR1 is SGHTA and CDR2 is FQGNSA.

This chain joins TRBV25-1 and TRBJ2-2, with D unclear. The germline V gene has CDR1 MGHDK and CDR2 SYGVNS. The CDR3 is 14 amino acids. Between the trimmed V and J ends, which lost 2 bases and 5 bases, there was a span of 9 bases. The CDR3 bases are TGTGCCAGCAGTGAACTTACCCTAACCGGGGAGCTGTTTTTT. This gives the protein CASSELTLTGELFF.

The chain carries TRBV7-2 and TRBJ1-2, with D unresolved. CDR1 and CDR2 (germline): SGHTA, FQGNSA. CDR3 length: 12 residues. The germline V and J ends were trimmed by 6 bases and 6 bases, with 11 bases remaining between them. The CDR3 nucleotides are TGTGCCAGCAGTCCGGGAGTCGATGGCTACACCTTC. It specifies CASSPGVDGYTF. The variable domain in full, completed from reference TRBV7-2 and TRBJ1-2, reads GAGVSQSPSNKVTEKGKDVELRCDPISGHTALYWYRQSLGQGLEFLIYFQGNSAPDKSGLPSDRFSAERTGGSVSTLTIQRTQQEDSAVYLCASSPGVDGYTFGSGTRLTVV.

The rearrangement links TRBV6-1 to TRBJ1-5, with 7 bases aligning to TRBD1. V dropped 8 bases and J dropped 5; count of bases not matched to a gene: 9. The CDR3 sequence is 14 residues long. Per germline, CDR1 MNHNS and CDR2 SASEGT. CDR3 in DNA: TGTGCCAGCCTTGACAGGGTACAGGATCAGCCCCAGCATTTT. Translation gives CASLDRVQDQPQHF.

This clone turned up a few times. This rearrangement joins TRBV18 to TRBJ1-2, with D possibly matching TRBD1 (5 bases). The CDR3 has 15 residues. Germline V gene data show CDR1 as KGHSH and CDR2 as LQKENI. V was pared by 5 bases and J by 4 bases, with 17 bases between. The CDR3 coding sequence is TGTGCCAGCTCAACCCCGGGGGAGGGGTCCTATGGCTACACCTTC. It specifies CASSTPGEGSYGYTF.

This sequence joins TRBV21-1 and TRBJ2-1; the table's D call, TRBD2, has no DNA check behind it. TRBV21-1 is a listed pseudogene. The length of the CDR3 is 17 residues. The chain's CDR3 is CASSKYHAGGYYNEQFF. The CDR3, as DNA: TGTGCCAGCAGCAAATATCATGCGGGGGGTTACTACAATGAGCAGTTCTTC.

The V and J genes are TRBV27 and TRBJ1-6; TRBD1 might be the D (5 bases). V was trimmed by 5 bases and J by 7 bases, leaving 6 bases between them. Per germline, CDR1 MNHEY and CDR2 SMNVEV (reference sequence). The CDR3 is made up of 12 amino acids. The CDR3 DNA follows: TGTGCCAGCAGTGGGGCGAATTCACCCCTCCACTTT. Protein sequence: CASSGANSPLHF.

This chain joins TRBV7-2 and TRBJ2-1, with 11 bases matching TRBD2. This CDR3 is built from 15 residues. Germline CDR1 reads SGHTA; CDR2 reads FQGNSA. V shed 5 bases and J 13 bases; nucleotides not matched to a gene: 13. CDR3 sequence (DNA): TGTGCCAGCAGCCCAAGGAGTCTAGCGGGGGGTTATCAGTTCTTC. Encoded protein: CASSPRSLAGGYQFF.

This chain links TRBV5-1 with TRBJ2-3; D might be TRBD1 (5 bases). The CDR3 loop spans 14 amino acids. Looked up from germline, CDR1 is SGHRS and CDR2 is YFSETQ. Trimming cost V 6 bases and J 2 bases, with 13 bases left between them. CDR3 nucleotide sequence: TGCGCCAGCACCTTCAGGGCATACACAGATACGCAGTATTTT. The encoded protein is CASTFRAYTDTQYF.